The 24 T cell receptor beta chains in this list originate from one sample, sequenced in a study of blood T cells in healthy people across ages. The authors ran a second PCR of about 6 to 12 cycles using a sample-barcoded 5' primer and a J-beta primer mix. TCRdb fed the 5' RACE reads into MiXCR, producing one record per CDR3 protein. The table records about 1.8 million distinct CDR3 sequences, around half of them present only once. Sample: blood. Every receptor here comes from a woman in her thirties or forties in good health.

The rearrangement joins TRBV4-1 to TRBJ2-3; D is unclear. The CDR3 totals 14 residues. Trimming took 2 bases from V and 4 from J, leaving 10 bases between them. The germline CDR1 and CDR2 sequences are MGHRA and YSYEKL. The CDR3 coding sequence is TGCGCCAGCAGCCAACGTCCCGACCCAGATACGCAGTATTTT. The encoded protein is CASSQRPDPDTQYF.

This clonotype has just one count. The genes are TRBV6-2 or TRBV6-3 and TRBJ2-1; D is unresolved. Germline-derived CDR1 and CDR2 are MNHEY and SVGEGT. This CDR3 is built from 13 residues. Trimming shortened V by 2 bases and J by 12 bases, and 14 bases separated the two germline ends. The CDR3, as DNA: TGTGCCAGCAGTTACACTGCGCTCTTAGGGCAGTTCTTC. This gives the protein CASSYTALLGQFF.

CDR3 protein: CASSEQILETQYF. The CDR3 nucleotides read TGTGCCAGTAGTGAACAAATCCTGGAGACCCAGTACTTC. The chain joins TRBV19 to TRBJ2-7; D uncertain. The J call could be wrong; TRBJ2-5 is a better fit for the DNA end. The V gene's germline CDR1 is LNHDA and CDR2 SQIVND (reference sequence). This CDR3 is 13 amino acids long.

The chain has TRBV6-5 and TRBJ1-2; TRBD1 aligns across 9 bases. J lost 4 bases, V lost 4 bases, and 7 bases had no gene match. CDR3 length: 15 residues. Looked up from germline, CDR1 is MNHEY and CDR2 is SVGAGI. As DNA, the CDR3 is TGTGCCAGCAGTTCAGAGGGACAGGGCTTCTATGGCTACACCTTC. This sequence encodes CASSSEGQGFYGYTF.

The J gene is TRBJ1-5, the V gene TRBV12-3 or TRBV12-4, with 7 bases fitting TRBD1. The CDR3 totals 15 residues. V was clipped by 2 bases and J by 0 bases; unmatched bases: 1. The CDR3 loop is CASSLNRGSNQPQHF. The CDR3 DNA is TGTGCCAGCAGTTTAAACAGGGGTAGCAATCAGCCCCAGCATTTT.

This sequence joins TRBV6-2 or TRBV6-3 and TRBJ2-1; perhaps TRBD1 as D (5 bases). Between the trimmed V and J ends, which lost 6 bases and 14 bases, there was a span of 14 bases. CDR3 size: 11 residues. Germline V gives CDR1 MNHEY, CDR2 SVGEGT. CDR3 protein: CASRSSAGKFF. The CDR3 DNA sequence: TGTGCCAGCAGATCGTCTGCAGGGAAGTTCTTC.

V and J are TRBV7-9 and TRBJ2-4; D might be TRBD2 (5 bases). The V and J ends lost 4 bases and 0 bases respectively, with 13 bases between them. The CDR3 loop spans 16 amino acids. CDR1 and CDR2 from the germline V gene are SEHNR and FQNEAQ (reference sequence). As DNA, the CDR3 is TGTGCCAGCAGCTCTACGGAGGTATCAGCCAAAAACATTCAGTACTTC. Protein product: CASSSTEVSAKNIQYF.

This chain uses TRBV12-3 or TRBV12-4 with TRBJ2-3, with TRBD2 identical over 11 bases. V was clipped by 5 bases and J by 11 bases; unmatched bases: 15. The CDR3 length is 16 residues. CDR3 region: CASSTLPTSGEGKQYF. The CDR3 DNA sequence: TGTGCCAGCAGTACCCTTCCGACTAGCGGGGAGGGAAAGCAGTATTTT.

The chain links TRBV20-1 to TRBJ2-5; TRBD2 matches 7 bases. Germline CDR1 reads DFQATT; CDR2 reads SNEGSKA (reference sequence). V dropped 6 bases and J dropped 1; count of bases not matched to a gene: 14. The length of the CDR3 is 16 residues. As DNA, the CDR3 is TGCAGTGCCCATAACTTGCGCGGGGGTCTCCAAGAGACCCAGTACTTC. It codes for CSAHNLRGGLQETQYF.

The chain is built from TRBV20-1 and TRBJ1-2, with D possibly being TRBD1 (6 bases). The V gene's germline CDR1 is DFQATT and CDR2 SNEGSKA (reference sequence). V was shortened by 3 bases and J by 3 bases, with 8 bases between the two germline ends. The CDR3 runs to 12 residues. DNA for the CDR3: TGCAGTGCTAGTAAGGGGGACTATGGCTACACCTTC. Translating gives CSASKGDYGYTF.

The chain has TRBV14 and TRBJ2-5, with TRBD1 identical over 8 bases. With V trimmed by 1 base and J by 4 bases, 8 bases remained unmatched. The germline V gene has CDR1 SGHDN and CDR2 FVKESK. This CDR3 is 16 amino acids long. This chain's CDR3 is CASSQVWLTGGETQYF. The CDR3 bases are TGTGCCAGCAGCCAAGTCTGGCTAACAGGGGGAGAGACCCAGTACTTC.

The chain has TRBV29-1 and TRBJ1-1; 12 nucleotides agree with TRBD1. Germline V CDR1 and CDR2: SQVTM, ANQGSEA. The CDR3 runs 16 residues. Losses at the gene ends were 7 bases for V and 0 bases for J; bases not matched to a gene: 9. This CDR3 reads CSAAGQGALVNTEAFF. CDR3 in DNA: TGCAGCGCGGCGGGACAGGGGGCTTTGGTGAACACTGAAGCTTTCTTT. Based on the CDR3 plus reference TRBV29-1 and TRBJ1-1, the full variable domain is SAVISQKPSRDICQRGTSLTIQCQVDSQVTMMFWYRQQPGQSLTLIATANQGSEATYESGFVIDKFPISRPNLTFSTLTVSNMSPEDSSIYLCSAAGQGALVNTEAFFGQGTRLTVV.

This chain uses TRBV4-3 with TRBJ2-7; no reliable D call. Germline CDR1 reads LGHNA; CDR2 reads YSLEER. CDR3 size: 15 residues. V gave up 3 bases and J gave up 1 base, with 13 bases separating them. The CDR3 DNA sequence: TGCGCCAGCAGCCACGGCGCCGGAACGTCCTACGAGCAGTACTTC. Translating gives CASSHGAGTSYEQYF.

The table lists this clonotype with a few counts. The CDR3 nucleotides read TGTGCCAGCAGTTTAGGTACAGCTGGCACACTTAAATCCTACGAGCAGTACTTC. It codes for CASSLGTAGTLKSYEQYF. The rearrangement links TRBV27 to TRBJ2-7; D is uncertain. The CDR3 has 18 residues. The V end lost 2 bases, the J end lost 1 base, and 21 bases lay between the germline ends. Germline lookup yields CDR1 MNHEY and CDR2 SMNVEV (reference sequence).

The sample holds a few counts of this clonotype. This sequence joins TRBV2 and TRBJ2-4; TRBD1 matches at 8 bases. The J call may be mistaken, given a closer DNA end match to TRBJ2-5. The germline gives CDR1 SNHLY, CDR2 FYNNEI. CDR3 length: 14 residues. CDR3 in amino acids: CASSERQGQETQYF. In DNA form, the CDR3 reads TGTGCCAGCAGCGAACGACAGGGGCAAGAGACCCAGTACTTC.

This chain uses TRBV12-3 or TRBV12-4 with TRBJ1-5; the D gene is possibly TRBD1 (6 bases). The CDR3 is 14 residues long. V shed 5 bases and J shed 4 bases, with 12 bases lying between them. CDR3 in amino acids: CASSLDSWNQPQHF. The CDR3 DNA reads TGTGCCAGCAGTCTGGACAGCTGGAATCAGCCCCAGCATTTT.

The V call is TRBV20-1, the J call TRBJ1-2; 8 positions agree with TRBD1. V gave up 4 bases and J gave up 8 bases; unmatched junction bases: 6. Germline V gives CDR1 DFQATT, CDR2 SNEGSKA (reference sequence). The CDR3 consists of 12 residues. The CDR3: CSAKGQGHGYTF. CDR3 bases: TGCAGTGCTAAAGGACAGGGTCACGGCTACACCTTC.

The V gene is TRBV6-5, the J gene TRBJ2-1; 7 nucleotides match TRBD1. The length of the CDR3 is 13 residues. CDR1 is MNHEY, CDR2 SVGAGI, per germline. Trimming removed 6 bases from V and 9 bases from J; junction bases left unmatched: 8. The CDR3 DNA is TGTGCCAGCAGAGAGGGGGCGATTTCTGAGCAGTTCTTC. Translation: CASREGAISEQFF.

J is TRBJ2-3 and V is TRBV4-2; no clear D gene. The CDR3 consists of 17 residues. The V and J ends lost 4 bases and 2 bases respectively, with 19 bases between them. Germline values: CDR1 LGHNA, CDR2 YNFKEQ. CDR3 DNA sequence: TGTGCCAGCAGCCCCAGACCAGAGGTTACCCTCACAGATACGCAGTATTTT. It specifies CASSPRPEVTLTDTQYF.

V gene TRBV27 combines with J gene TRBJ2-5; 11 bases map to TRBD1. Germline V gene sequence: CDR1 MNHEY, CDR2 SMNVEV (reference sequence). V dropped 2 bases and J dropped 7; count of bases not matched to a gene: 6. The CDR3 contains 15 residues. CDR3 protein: CASSLRTGGVGTQYF. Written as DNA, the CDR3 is TGTGCCAGCAGTTTAAGGACAGGGGGCGTTGGGACCCAGTACTTC.

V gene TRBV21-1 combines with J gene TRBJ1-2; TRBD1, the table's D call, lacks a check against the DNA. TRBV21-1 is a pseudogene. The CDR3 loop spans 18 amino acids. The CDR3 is CASSTIGGIAGYNYGYTF. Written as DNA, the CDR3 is TGTGCCAGCAGCACAATAGGGGGGATTGCAGGCTATAACTATGGCTACACCTTC.

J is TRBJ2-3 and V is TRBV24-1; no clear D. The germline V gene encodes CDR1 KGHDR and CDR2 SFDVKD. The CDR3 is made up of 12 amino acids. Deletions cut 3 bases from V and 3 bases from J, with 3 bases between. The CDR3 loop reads CATSDDTDTQYF. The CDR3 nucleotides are TGTGCCACCAGTGATGATACAGATACGCAGTATTTT.

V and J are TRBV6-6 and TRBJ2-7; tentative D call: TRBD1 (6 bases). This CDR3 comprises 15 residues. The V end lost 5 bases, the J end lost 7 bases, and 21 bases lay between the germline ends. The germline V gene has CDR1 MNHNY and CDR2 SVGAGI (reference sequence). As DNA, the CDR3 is TGTGCCAGCAGTCCCTCGAGGGGGACGTACAATGAGCAGTACTTC. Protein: CASSPSRGTYNEQYF.

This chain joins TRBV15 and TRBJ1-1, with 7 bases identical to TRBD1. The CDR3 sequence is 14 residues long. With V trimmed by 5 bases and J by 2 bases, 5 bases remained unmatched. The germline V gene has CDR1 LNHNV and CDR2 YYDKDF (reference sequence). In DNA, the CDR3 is TGTGCCACCAGCGGTGGGACAGCTAACACTGAAGCTTTCTTT. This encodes CATSGGTANTEAFF.